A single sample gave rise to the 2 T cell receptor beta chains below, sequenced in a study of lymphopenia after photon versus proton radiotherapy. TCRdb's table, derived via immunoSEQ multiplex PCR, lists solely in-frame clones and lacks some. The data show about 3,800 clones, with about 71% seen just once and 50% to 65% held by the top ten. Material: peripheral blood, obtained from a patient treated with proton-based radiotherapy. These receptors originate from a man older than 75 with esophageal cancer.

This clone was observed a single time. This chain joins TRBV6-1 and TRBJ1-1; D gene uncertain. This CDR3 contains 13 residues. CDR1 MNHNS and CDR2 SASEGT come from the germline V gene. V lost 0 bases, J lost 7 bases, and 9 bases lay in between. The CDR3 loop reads CASSEARRGEAFF. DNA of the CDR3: TGTGCCAGCAGTGAAGCGCGGCGGGGTGAAGCTTTCTTT.

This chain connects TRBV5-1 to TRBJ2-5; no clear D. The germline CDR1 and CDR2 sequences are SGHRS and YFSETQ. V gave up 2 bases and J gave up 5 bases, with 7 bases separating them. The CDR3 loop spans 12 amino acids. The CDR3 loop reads CASSFGLETQYF. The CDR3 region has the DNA TGCGCCAGCAGCTTTGGGTTGGAGACCCAGTACTTC.